One sample yielded the 19 T cell receptor beta chains listed below, sequenced in a study of vaccination and CD4 T cells after COVID-19. Sequencing of DNA taken from cultured CD4+ T cells relied on the Oncomine TCR Beta short-read assay. TCRdb recomputed calls from the PCR reads with MiXCR, one row per CDR3 protein. The table shows about 12,000 distinct CDR3 sequences, with 20% to 25% occurring only once. These receptors' targets are unknown. As to treatment: approximately nine-day PBMC culture with coronavirus spike peptide pools or control peptides (ViraFEST assay). Sequenced material: CD4+ T cells from blood, cultured in vitro, taken before SARS-CoV-2 vaccination. These receptors originate from a human donor who received a COVID-19 vaccine.

This clonotype was picked up a small number of times. The chain is built from TRBV7-6 and TRBJ1-3; 7 bases agree with TRBD1. V lost 5 bases, J lost 4 bases, and 11 bases stayed unmatched. The CDR3 loop spans 16 amino acids. Germline V gene sequence: CDR1 SGHVS, CDR2 FNYEAQ. CDR3 coding DNA: TGTGCCAGCAGCGGTTCGAGGGGGCAAGCGGGAAACACCATATATTTT. Its protein product is CASSGSRGQAGNTIYF.

The V and J genes are TRBV6-4 and TRBJ1-1; D perhaps matches TRBD1 (5 bases). The CDR3 loop spans 13 amino acids. The V gene's germline CDR1 is MRHNA and CDR2 SNTAGT. Trimming cost V 8 bases and J 0 bases, with 10 bases left between them. In nucleotides, the CDR3 is TGTGCCAGCCGACAGAACCTGAACACTGAAGCTTTCTTT. The encoded protein is CASRQNLNTEAFF.

There are a few counts of this clonotype. The genes are TRBV11-3 and TRBJ2-2; TRBD2 matches at 10 bases. The CDR3 spans 16 residues. CDR1 SGHNT and CDR2 YENEEA come from the germline V gene. The J segment lost 2 bases and the V segment lost 3 bases, leaving 3 bases of the junction unmatched. The DNA for the CDR3 is TGTGCCAGCAGCTTTAGCGGGGGGCCTAACACCGGGGAGCTGTTTTTT. As protein: CASSFSGGPNTGELFF.

This clonotype appeared a few times. The chain has TRBV7-2 and TRBJ1-5; D is uncertain. Germline lookup yields CDR1 SGHTA and CDR2 FQGNSA. Trimming left V 6 bases short and J 7 bases short, with 13 bases between. The CDR3 consists of 13 residues. CDR3 sequence reads: CASSLGPRQPQHF. The CDR3 nucleotides are TGTGCCAGCAGTCTCGGGCCGCGACAGCCCCAGCATTTT. Combining the CDR3 with reference TRBV7-2 and TRBJ1-5 gives the whole variable domain GAGVSQSPSNKVTEKGKDVELRCDPISGHTALYWYRQSLGQGLEFLIYFQGNSAPDKSGLPSDRFSAERTGGSVSTLTIQRTQQEDSAVYLCASSLGPRQPQHFGDGTRLSIL.

This clonotype was observed a few times. The chain carries TRBV11-3 and TRBJ1-3, with D unclear. CDR3 length equals 13 residues. Germline-derived CDR1 and CDR2 are SGHNT and YENEEA. V dropped 2 bases and J dropped 3 bases, with 5 bases sitting between them. In nucleotides, the CDR3 is TGTGCCAGCAGCTTATCAGTTGGAAACACCATATATTTT. Translated, it gives CASSLSVGNTIYF.

V is TRBV12-3 or TRBV12-4 and J is TRBJ1-5; 9 positions match TRBD1. The CDR3 has 14 residues. Trimming cost V 6 bases and J 7 bases; bases outside gene matches: 7. CDR3 DNA: TGTGCCAGCAGACCTACAGGGGGCGGGCAGCCCCAGCATTTT. This gives the protein CASRPTGGGQPQHF.

This clonotype was observed a few times. One end of the junction fails to match germline, which may point to a read error. V gene TRBV20-1 combines with J gene TRBJ1-1; 7 nucleotides line up with TRBD1. Germline lookup yields CDR1 DFQATT and CDR2 SNEGSKA (reference sequence). This CDR3 contains 11 residues. The chain's CDR3 is CSANLLDRVDF. In DNA form, the CDR3 reads TGCAGTGCTAACCTCTTAGACAGGGTCGACTTT.

V usage is TRBV7-9 and J usage is TRBJ1-2; 9 bases map to TRBD1. This CDR3 has 15 amino acids. The junction had 5 bases not matched to a gene; V was cut back by 3 bases and J by 3 bases. Germline CDR1 SEHNR, CDR2 FQNEAQ (reference sequence). CDR3 nucleotides: TGTGCCAGCAGCTTCCAGGGACAGGGACACTATGGCTACACCTTC. Its protein is CASSFQGQGHYGYTF.

This clonotype came up a few times. CDR3 region: CASSSDRGGNQPQHF. CDR3 coding DNA: TGTGCCAGCAGCTCGGACAGGGGTGGCAATCAGCCCCAGCATTTT. This chain links TRBV6-1 with TRBJ1-5, with TRBD1 matching over 9 bases. This CDR3 region has 15 residues. V dropped 6 bases and J dropped 2; count of bases not matched to a gene: 5. Germline V CDR1 and CDR2: MNHNS, SASEGT.

This chain connects TRBV12-3 or TRBV12-4 to TRBJ2-2, with 8 bases that match TRBD1. The CDR3 covers 17 residues. Trimming took 1 base from V and 2 from J; bases not matched to a gene: 6. DNA for the CDR3: TGTGCCAGCAGTTTAGATAGGACAGGGATAAACACCGGGGAGCTGTTTTTT. As protein: CASSLDRTGINTGELFF.

The CDR3 spells CASSPREGGLNQETQYF. The CDR3 DNA reads as TGTGCCAGCAGCCCGCGTGAGGGCGGCCTTAATCAAGAGACCCAGTACTTC. This chain joins TRBV11-3 and TRBJ2-5, with D possibly matching TRBD2 (5 bases). This CDR3 spans 17 amino acids. Germline CDR1 reads SGHNT; CDR2 reads YENEEA. Deletions cut 5 bases from V and 2 bases from J, with 21 bases between.

The gene calls are TRBV7-2 and TRBJ2-7, with 8 positions matching TRBD1. Germline CDR1 SGHTA, CDR2 FQGNSA. Germline trimming cut 1 base from V and 2 bases from J; bases unmatched to any gene: 1. This CDR3 has 14 amino acids. DNA of the CDR3: TGTGCCAGCAGCTTAGAGACAGGGGCCTACGAGCAGTACTTC. Protein sequence: CASSLETGAYEQYF.

A remark on this clonotype: One junction end does not reproduce the germline sequence, and a read error may be involved. The chain uses TRBV5-3 and TRBJ1-2; a weak D match, TRBD1 (5 bases). TRBV5-3 is noted as an ORF with a role that remains uncertain. The CDR3 loop spans 15 amino acids. Written as DNA, the CDR3 is TGTGCCAGCAGCTTGGGGCTTTCTGGGGACTATGGCTACACCTTC. This gives the protein CASSLGLSGDYGYTF.

This clonotype was picked up one time. The V gene is TRBV6-1, the J gene TRBJ1-1, with TRBD1 matching over 9 bases. CDR3 length: 14 amino acids. Germline lookup yields CDR1 MNHNS and CDR2 SASEGT. Trimming cost V 6 bases and J 1 base; bases outside gene matches: 3. The CDR3 here is CASSLGQGNTEAFF. DNA for the CDR3: TGTGCCAGCAGCCTGGGACAGGGGAACACTGAAGCTTTCTTT.

The chain has TRBV12-3 or TRBV12-4 and TRBJ2-1, with TRBD2 matching over 12 bases. The CDR3 totals 15 residues. The J segment lost 7 bases and the V segment lost 5 bases, leaving 6 bases of the junction unmatched. The CDR3 nucleotides read TGTGCCAGCAGTCCGGGACTAGCGGGTCCAAATGAGCAGTTCTTC. It translates to CASSPGLAGPNEQFF.

The chain combines TRBV2 with TRBJ2-2, with unresolved D. The V end lost 6 bases, the J end lost 1 base, and 9 bases lay between the germline ends. Germline CDR1 is SNHLY and CDR2 is FYNNEI. CDR3 length: 14 residues. The CDR3 loop is CASRARMNTGELFF. DNA for the CDR3: TGTGCCAGCAGGGCCAGGATGAACACCGGGGAGCTGTTTTTT.

In this sample, this clonotype turned up a few times. V usage is TRBV20-1 and J usage is TRBJ2-1, with 10 nucleotides matching TRBD2. The CDR3 sequence is 15 residues long. V was clipped by 0 bases and J by 8 bases; unmatched bases: 7. Germline V CDR1 and CDR2: DFQATT, SNEGSKA (reference sequence). The CDR3 loop reads CSAREPAGGHDEQFF. Written as DNA, the CDR3 is TGCAGTGCTAGAGAACCAGCGGGGGGGCATGATGAGCAGTTCTTC.

Only a few counts were recorded for this clonotype. This chain uses TRBV19 with TRBJ1-6; the D gene is possibly TRBD1 (6 bases). This CDR3 is built from 15 residues. V lost 5 bases to trimming and J lost 5 bases, with 13 bases between them. CDR1 is LNHDA, CDR2 SQIVND, per germline (reference sequence). This chain's CDR3 is CASSRYTGNNSPLHF. In DNA, the CDR3 is TGTGCCAGTAGTCGGTATACAGGGAATAATTCACCCCTCCACTTT.

This clonotype was found a few times. The chain combines TRBV7-9 with TRBJ2-2, with D possibly being TRBD2 (6 bases). Germline CDR1 reads SEHNR; CDR2 reads FQNEAQ (reference sequence). CDR3 length: 14 residues. Trimming took 3 bases from V and 4 from J, leaving 9 bases between them. The CDR3 spells CASSLEGITGELFF. Here the CDR3 DNA reads TGTGCCAGCAGCTTGGAGGGGATCACCGGGGAGCTGTTTTTT.